These 6 T cell receptor beta chains were all obtained from the same sample, sequenced in a study of long-term antiretroviral therapy in people with HIV. Survey-level resolution applied to immunoSEQ assay v3.0. Sequencing used immunoSEQ multiplex PCR; TCRdb keeps in-frame clones, though not all of them. This sample has fewer than 45,000 clones, with 80% to 90% found just once. This specimen was unsorted PBMCs, taken 2.2 years after starting antiretroviral therapy. The receptors here all came from a man aged 18-30 years with HIV.

The J gene is TRBJ2-5, the V gene TRBV5-1, with 7 bases that match TRBD2. The length of the CDR3 is 13 residues. V lost 3 bases and J lost 3; bases outside the gene matches: 2. The germline CDR1 and CDR2 sequences are SGHRS and YFSETQ. CDR3 DNA sequence: TGCGCCAGCAGCTCCGGACTAGAAGAGACCCAGTACTTC. Residues: CASSSGLEETQYF.

The rearrangement uses TRBV7-3 and TRBJ1-3; D ambiguous. The V end lost 2 bases, the J end lost 0 bases, and 2 bases lay between the germline ends. From germline, CDR1 is SGHTA and CDR2 FQGTGA. The CDR3 consists of 13 residues. This CDR3 reads CASSLSSGNTIYF. DNA for the CDR3: TGTGCCAGCAGCTTATCCTCTGGAAACACCATATATTTT.

This clone appeared a few times. This chain joins TRBV9 and TRBJ1-2, with D possibly being TRBD1 (6 bases). Looked up from germline, CDR1 is SGDLS and CDR2 is YYNGEE. The CDR3 has 15 amino acids. V dropped 0 bases and J dropped 4 bases, with 13 bases sitting between them. The CDR3 nucleotides read TGTGCCAGCAGCGTAGACGGGGGGCTAAGCTATGGCTACACCTTC. Encoded protein: CASSVDGGLSYGYTF.

The gene calls are TRBV20-1 and TRBJ1-2; possible D gene TRBD1, 5 bases. The CDR3 loop spans 11 amino acids. The germline V gene encodes CDR1 DFQATT and CDR2 SNEGSKA (reference sequence). CDR3 sequence reads: CAGYSNYGYTF. DNA of the CDR3: TGCGCAGGGTATAGTAACTATGGCTACACCTTC.

The J gene is TRBJ2-7, the V gene TRBV2, with D perhaps TRBD1 or TRBD2 (5 bases each). The CDR3 length is 15 residues. The germline V and J ends were trimmed by 11 bases and 1 base, with 21 bases remaining between them. Germline CDR1 SNHLY, CDR2 FYNNEI. Here the CDR3 DNA reads TGTGCCGGCCTATCCCCCGGGACGGAGTCCTACGAGCAGTACTTC. Residues: CAGLSPGTESYEQYF.

This clone was counted between two and nine times. The chain employs TRBV7-9 and TRBJ2-2; possibly TRBD2 for D (6 bases). CDR1 and CDR2 (germline): SEHNR, FQNEAQ (reference sequence). The V end was cut by 3 bases, the J end by 0 bases, with 11 bases between. The CDR3 covers 16 residues. The CDR3 spells CASSFSERANTGELFF. CDR3 in DNA: TGTGCCAGCAGCTTCTCCGAGCGGGCGAACACCGGGGAGCTGTTTTTT. Using reference TRBV7-9 and TRBJ2-2 for the parts outside the CDR3, the full variable domain is DTGVSQNPRHKITKRGQNVTFRCDPISEHNRLYWYRQTLGQGPEFLTYFQNEAQLEKSRLLSDRFSAERPKGSFSTLEIQRTEQGDSAMYLCASSFSERANTGELFFGEGSRLTVL.